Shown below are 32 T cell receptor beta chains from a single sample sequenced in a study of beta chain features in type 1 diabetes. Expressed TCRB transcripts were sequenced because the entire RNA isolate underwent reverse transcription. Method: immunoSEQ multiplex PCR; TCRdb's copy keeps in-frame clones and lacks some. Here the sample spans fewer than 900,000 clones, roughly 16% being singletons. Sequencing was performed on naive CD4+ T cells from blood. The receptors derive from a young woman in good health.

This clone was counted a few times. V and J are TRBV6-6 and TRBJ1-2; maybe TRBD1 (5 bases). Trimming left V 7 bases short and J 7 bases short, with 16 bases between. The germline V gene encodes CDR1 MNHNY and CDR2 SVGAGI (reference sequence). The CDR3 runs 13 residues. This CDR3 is CASKGQDRGGYTF. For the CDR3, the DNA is TGTGCCAGCAAAGGGCAGGATAGGGGTGGCTACACCTTC.

CDR3 sequence: CASSYGDRGYGYTF. CDR3 sequence (DNA): TGTGCCAGCAGTTACGGTGACAGGGGTTATGGCTACACCTTC. The chain combines TRBV6-5 with TRBJ1-2; 8 bases match TRBD1. J gave up 5 bases and V 2 bases, and 4 bases lay outside the gene matches. The germline V gene encodes CDR1 MNHEY and CDR2 SVGAGI. The CDR3 totals 14 residues.

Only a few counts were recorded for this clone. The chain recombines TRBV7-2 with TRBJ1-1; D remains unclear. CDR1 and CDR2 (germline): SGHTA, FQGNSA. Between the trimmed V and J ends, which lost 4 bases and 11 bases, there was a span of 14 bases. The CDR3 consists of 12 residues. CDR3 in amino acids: CASSWLGSLAFF. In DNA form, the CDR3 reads TGTGCCAGCAGCTGGTTGGGGAGCTTGGCTTTCTTT.

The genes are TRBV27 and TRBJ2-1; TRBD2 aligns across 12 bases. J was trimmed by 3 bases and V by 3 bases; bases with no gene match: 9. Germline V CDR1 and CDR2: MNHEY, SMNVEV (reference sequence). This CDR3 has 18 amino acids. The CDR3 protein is CASSFTSVGLAGYNEQFF. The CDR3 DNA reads TGTGCCAGCAGTTTTACTTCCGTGGGACTAGCGGGCTACAATGAGCAGTTCTTC.

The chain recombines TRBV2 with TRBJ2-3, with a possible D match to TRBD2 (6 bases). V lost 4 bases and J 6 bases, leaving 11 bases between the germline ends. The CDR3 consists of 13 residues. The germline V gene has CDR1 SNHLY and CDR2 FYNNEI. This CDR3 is CASSAGVGDTQYF. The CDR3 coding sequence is TGTGCCAGCAGTGCGGGAGTCGGGGATACGCAGTATTTT.

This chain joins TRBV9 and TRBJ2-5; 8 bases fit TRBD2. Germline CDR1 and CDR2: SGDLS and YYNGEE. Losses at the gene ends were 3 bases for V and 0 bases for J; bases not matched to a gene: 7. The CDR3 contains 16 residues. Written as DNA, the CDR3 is TGTGCCAGCAGCGCAACTAGCGGATTACACCAAGAGACCCAGTACTTC. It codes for CASSATSGLHQETQYF.

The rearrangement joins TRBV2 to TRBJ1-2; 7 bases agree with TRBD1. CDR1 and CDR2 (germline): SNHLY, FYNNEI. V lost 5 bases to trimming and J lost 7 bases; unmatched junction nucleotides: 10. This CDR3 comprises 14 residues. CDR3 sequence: CASSRDSILGGYTF. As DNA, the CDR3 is TGTGCCAGCAGTCGGGACAGCATACTTGGTGGCTACACCTTC.

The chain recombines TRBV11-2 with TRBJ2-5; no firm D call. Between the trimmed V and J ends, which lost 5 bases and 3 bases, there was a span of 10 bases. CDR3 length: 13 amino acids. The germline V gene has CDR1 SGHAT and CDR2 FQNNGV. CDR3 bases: TGTGCCAGCAGCGCTAGTTTGGAAGAGACCCAGTACTTC. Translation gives CASSASLEETQYF.

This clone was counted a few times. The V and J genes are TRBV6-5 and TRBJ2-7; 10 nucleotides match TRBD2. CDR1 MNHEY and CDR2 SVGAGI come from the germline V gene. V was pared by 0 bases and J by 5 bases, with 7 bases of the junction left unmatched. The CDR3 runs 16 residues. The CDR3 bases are TGTGCCAGCAGTTACTCGCGTCCAGCGGGAGGGGACGAGCAGTACTTC. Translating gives CASSYSRPAGGDEQYF.

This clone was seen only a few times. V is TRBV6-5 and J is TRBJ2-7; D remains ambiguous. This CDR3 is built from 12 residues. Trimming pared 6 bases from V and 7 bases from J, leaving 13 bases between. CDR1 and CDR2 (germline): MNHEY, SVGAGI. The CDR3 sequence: CASSRHLGEQYF. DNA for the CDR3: TGTGCCAGCAGCAGACACCTAGGGGAGCAGTACTTC.

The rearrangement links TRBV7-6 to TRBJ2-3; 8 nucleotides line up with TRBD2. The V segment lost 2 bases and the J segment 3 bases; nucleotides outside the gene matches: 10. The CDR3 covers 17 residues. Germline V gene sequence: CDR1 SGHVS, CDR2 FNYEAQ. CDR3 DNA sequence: TGTGCCAGCAGCTTATCGTTAGCGGGACGGGCAACAGATACGCAGTATTTT. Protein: CASSLSLAGRATDTQYF.

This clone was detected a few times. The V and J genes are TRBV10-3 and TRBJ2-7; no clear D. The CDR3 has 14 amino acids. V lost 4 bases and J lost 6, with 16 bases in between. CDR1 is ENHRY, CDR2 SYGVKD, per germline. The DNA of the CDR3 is TGTGCCATCAGTGTTTCTCTACAGAAGACCGAGCAGTACTTC. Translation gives CAISVSLQKTEQYF.

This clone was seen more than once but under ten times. CDR3 in DNA: TGTGCCAGCAGATCCGGGACAGGGAGGATTCGCTCCTACAATGAGCAGTTCTTC. This codes for CASRSGTGRIRSYNEQFF. The chain carries TRBV7-9 and TRBJ2-1, with 9 bases that match TRBD1. V dropped 6 bases and J dropped 0; count of bases not matched to a gene: 12. The CDR3 contains 18 residues. Germline V gene data show CDR1 as SEHNR and CDR2 as FQNEAQ (reference sequence).

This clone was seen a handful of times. CDR3 protein: CATSASGVREQYF. The CDR3 DNA reads TGTGCCACCAGCGCTAGCGGGGTGCGCGAGCAGTACTTC. This sequence joins TRBV15 and TRBJ2-7; 9 nucleotides agree with TRBD2. Germline CDR1 is LNHNV and CDR2 is YYDKDF (reference sequence). Trimming took 5 bases from V and 6 from J; bases not matched to a gene: 5. This CDR3 has 13 residues.

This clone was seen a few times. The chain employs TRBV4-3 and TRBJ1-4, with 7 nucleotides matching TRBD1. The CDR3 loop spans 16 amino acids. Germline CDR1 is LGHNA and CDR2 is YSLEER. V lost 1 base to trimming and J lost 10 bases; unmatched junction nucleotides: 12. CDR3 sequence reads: CASSQGHAGGLGKLFF. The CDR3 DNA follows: TGCGCCAGCAGCCAAGGACACGCAGGGGGACTCGGAAAACTGTTTTTT.

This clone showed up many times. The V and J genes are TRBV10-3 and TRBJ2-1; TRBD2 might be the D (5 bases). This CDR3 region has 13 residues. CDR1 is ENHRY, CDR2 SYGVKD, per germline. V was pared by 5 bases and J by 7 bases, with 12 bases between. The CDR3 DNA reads TGTGCCATCAGTCTAGCAGACACGAATGAGCAGTTCTTC. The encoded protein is CAISLADTNEQFF.

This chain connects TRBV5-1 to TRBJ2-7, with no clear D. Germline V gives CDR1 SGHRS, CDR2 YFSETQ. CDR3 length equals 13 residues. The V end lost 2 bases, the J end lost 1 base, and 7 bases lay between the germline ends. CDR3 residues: CASSFTGSYEQYF. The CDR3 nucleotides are TGCGCCAGCAGCTTTACCGGTTCCTACGAGCAGTACTTC.

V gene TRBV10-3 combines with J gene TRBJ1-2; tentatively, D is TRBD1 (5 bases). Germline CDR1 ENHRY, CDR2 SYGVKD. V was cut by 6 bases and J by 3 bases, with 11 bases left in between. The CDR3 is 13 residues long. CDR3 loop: CAISGDRYYGYTF. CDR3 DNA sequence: TGTGCCATCAGCGGTGACAGATACTATGGCTACACCTTC.

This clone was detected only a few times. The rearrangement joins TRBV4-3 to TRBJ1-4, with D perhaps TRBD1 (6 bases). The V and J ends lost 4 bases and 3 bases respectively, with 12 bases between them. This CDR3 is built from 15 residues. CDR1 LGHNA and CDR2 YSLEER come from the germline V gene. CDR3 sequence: CASSPQGSANEKLFF. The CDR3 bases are TGCGCCAGCAGCCCCCAGGGGTCAGCTAATGAAAAACTGTTTTTT.

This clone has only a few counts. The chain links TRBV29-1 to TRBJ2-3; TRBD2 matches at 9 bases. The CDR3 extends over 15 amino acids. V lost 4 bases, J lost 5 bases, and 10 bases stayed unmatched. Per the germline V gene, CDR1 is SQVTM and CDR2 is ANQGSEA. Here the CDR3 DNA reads TGCAGCGTTGGGGTCGCGGGAGGGCCTGGAGATACGCAGTATTTT. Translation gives CSVGVAGGPGDTQYF.

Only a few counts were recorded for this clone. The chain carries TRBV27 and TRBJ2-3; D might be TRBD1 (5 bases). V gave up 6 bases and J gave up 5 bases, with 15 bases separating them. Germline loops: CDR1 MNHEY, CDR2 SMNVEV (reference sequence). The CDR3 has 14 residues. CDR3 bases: TGTGCCAGCAGCGGCCAGGGTCCCAGAGATACGCAGTATTTT. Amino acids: CASSGQGPRDTQYF.

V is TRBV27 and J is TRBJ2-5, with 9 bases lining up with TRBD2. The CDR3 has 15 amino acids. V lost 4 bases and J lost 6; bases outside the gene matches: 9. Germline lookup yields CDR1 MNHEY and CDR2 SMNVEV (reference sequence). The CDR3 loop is CASSWASGKGKTQYF. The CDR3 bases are TGTGCCAGCAGTTGGGCTAGCGGGAAGGGGAAGACCCAGTACTTC.

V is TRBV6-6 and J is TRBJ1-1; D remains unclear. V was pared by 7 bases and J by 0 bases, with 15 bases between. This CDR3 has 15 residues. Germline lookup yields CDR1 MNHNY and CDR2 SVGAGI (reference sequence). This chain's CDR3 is CASTTPNLMNTEAFF. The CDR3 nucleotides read TGTGCCAGCACTACCCCCAATCTTATGAACACTGAAGCTTTCTTT.

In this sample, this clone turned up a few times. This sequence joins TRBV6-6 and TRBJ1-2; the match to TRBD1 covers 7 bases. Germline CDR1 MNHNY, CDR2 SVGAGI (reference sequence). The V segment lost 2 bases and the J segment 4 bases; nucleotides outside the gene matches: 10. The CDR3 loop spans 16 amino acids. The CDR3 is CASSYGKIRDSYGYTF. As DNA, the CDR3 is TGTGCCAGCAGTTACGGAAAAATTAGGGACAGCTATGGCTACACCTTC.

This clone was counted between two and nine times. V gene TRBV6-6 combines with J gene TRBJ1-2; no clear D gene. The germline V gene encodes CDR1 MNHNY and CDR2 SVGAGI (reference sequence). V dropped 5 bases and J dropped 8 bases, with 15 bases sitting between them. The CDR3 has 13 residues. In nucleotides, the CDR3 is TGTGCCAGCAGTACCGGACTTCCGGGGGGCTACACCTTC. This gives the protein CASSTGLPGGYTF.

The CDR3 sequence is CATSRGGEGFNEQFF. In DNA, the CDR3 is TGTGCCACCAGCAGAGGTGGGGAGGGGTTCAATGAGCAGTTCTTC. J is TRBJ2-1 and V is TRBV15; 7 nucleotides line up with TRBD2. The CDR3 is 15 amino acids. Trimming removed 1 base from V and 6 bases from J; junction bases left unmatched: 6. Germline V lookup: CDR1 LNHNV, CDR2 YYDKDF (reference sequence).

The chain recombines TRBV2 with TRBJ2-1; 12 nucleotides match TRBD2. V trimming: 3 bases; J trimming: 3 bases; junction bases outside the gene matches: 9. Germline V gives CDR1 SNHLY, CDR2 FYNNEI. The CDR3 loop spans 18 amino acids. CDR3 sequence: CASSDSGLAGGFYNEQFF. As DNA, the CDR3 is TGTGCCAGCAGTGATTCCGGTCTAGCGGGAGGGTTCTACAATGAGCAGTTCTTC.

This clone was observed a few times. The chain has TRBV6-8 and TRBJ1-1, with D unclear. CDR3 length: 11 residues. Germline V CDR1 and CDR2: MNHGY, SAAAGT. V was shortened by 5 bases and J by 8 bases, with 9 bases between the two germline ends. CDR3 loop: CASSRTEEAFF. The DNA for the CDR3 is TGTGCCAGCAGTCGGACGGAGGAAGCTTTCTTT.

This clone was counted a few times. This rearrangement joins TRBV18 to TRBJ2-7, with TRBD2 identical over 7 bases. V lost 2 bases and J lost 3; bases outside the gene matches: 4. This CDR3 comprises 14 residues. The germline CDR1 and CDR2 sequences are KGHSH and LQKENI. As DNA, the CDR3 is TGTGCCAGCTCACCAGGCAGGGAGGGCTACGAGCAGTACTTC. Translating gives CASSPGREGYEQYF.

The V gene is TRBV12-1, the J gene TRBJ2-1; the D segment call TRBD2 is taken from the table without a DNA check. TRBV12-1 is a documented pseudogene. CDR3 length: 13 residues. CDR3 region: CASSFARTGEQFF. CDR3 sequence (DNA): TGTGCCAGCAGCTTTGCCCGGACTGGTGAGCAGTTCTTC.

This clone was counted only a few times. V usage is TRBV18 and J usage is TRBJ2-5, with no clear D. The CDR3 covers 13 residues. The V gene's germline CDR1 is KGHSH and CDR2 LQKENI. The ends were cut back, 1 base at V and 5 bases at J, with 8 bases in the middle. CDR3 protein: CASSPHIKETQYF. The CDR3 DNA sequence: TGTGCCAGCTCACCACACATTAAGGAGACCCAGTACTTC.

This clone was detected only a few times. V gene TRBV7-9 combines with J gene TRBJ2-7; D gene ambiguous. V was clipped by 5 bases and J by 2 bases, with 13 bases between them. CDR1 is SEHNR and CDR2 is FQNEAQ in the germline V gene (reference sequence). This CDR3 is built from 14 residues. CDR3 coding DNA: TGTGCCAGCAGCACCCAGGAAGGAACCTACGAGCAGTACTTC. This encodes CASSTQEGTYEQYF.